This T cell receptor (beta chain) was retrieved from a study of cytomegalovirus exposure and HLA in healthy donors. Study-level points and caveats: Cytomegalovirus status was reportedly diagnosed by the classifier with high sensitivity and specificity.

Of note for this clone: Its target is unknown.

Repertoires were generated with immunoSEQ multiplex PCR, while TCRdb's copy carries only in-frame clones and drops some. The sample consists of 150,000 to 200,000 clones, 70% to 90% of them appearing once. There are 18 residues in the CDR3. The germline CDR1 and CDR2 sequences are SQVTM and ANQGSEA. Trimming took 2 bases from V and 9 from J; bases not matched to a gene: 19. The chain is built from TRBV29-1 and TRBJ2-1, with 10 bases lining up with TRBD2. Sequencing was done on a sample of PBMCs. The clonotype was recovered from a man aged 18-30 years in good health and CMV-seronegative. The CDR3 nucleotides are TGCAGCGTTGAAAACCCCCCATCTCCTAGCGGGAGACTTATTGAGCAGTTCTTC. Encoded protein: CSVENPPSPSGRLIEQFF.